Each of the 8 T cell receptor beta chains below was sequenced from the same sample in a study of T cell changes during pregnancy in multiple sclerosis. The protocol was immunoSEQ multiplex PCR, while the TCRdb copy is restricted to in-frame clones and leaves out a portion. Here the sample spans about 110,000 clones, roughly 92% being singletons. The source was peripheral blood, collected after pregnancy. The receptors derive from a female donor with multiple sclerosis, enrolled in a pregnancy study.

For the CDR3, the DNA is TGTGCCAGTAGTACCGCACAGGGGATGGGTTACGAGCAGTACTTC. Translating gives CASSTAQGMGYEQYF. The J gene is TRBJ2-7, the V gene TRBV19; 7 positions agree with TRBD1. Germline-derived CDR1 and CDR2 are LNHDA and SQIVND (reference sequence). The CDR3 covers 15 residues. J lost 4 bases, V lost 4 bases, and 10 bases had no gene match.

The rearrangement links TRBV2 to TRBJ1-3; D gene ambiguous. Germline values: CDR1 SNHLY, CDR2 FYNNEI. This CDR3 contains 16 residues. V gave up 7 bases and J gave up 0 bases, with 16 bases separating them. The DNA of the CDR3 is TGTGCCAGCACCCCAAGCGCCACATACTCTGGAAACACCATATATTTT. This codes for CASTPSATYSGNTIYF.

The chain uses TRBV27 and TRBJ1-1, with 9 bases fitting TRBD1. J lost 1 base, V lost 5 bases, and 8 bases had no gene match. Germline loops: CDR1 MNHEY, CDR2 SMNVEV (reference sequence). The CDR3 covers 16 residues. CDR3 protein: CASSPDRGMRNTEAFF. CDR3 nucleotide sequence: TGTGCCAGCAGTCCAGACAGGGGGATGCGGAACACTGAAGCTTTCTTT.

The V call is TRBV27, the J call TRBJ2-1, with D possibly matching TRBD1 (6 bases). V was clipped by 4 bases and J by 9 bases, with 13 bases between them. The CDR3 has 13 residues. Germline-derived CDR1 and CDR2 are MNHEY and SMNVEV (reference sequence). The DNA for the CDR3 is TGTGCCAGCAGTTGGGGGCCCAACATTGAGCAGTTCTTC. This sequence encodes CASSWGPNIEQFF.

The chain employs TRBV20-1 and TRBJ1-1; 8 bases are a match to TRBD1. The CDR3 covers 11 residues. Losses at the gene ends were 0 bases for V and 11 bases for J; bases not matched to a gene: 2. Germline CDR1 and CDR2: DFQATT and SNEGSKA (reference sequence). The CDR3 nucleotides are TGCAGTGCTAGAGAAACAGGGGGGGCTTTCTTT. It specifies CSARETGGAFF.

This rearrangement joins TRBV5-1 to TRBJ1-5; 8 positions agree with TRBD1. The CDR3 sequence is 15 residues long. The V gene end was trimmed by 0 bases and the J gene end by 9 bases; junction bases not matched to a gene: 8. Germline loops: CDR1 SGHRS, CDR2 YFSETQ. In nucleotides, the CDR3 is TGCGCCAGCAGCTTGGGGGACAGGTTCCCTCGGCCCCAGCATTTT. Its translation is CASSLGDRFPRPQHF.

This chain connects TRBV5-1 to TRBJ1-1; no definite D call. Germline V gives CDR1 SGHRS, CDR2 YFSETQ. The CDR3 runs 14 residues. V was clipped by 4 bases and J by 0 bases, with 10 bases between them. CDR3 protein: CASSLTNLNTEAFF. The CDR3 DNA is TGCGCCAGCAGCCTTACTAATTTGAACACTGAAGCTTTCTTT.

The rearrangement uses TRBV7-8 and TRBJ2-1; 8 bases line up with TRBD2. Trimming cost V 4 bases and J 3 bases; bases outside gene matches: 8. CDR1 is SGHVS, CDR2 FQNEAQ, per germline. This CDR3 region has 16 residues. CDR3 amino acids: CASSSFLRGGYNEQFF. CDR3 in DNA: TGTGCCAGCAGCTCCTTTCTCCGGGGGGGCTACAATGAGCAGTTCTTC. Based on the CDR3 plus reference TRBV7-8 and TRBJ2-1, the full variable domain is GAGVSQSPRYKVAKRGQDVALRCDPISGHVSLFWYQQALGQGPEFLTYFQNEAQLDKSGLPSDRFFAERPEGSVSTLKIQRTQQEDSAVYLCASSSFLRGGYNEQFFGPGTRLTVL.